The clone carrying this T cell receptor (beta chain) was detected once. Its antigen is as yet unknown. Repertoires were generated with immunoSEQ multiplex PCR, while TCRdb's copy carries only in-frame clones and drops some. The sample gives about 110,000 clones, more than 90% of which show up once; 0.67% is in the top ten. The germline gives CDR1 SGHTA, CDR2 FQGTGA. Trimming cost V 6 bases and J 3 bases, with 11 bases left between them. This CDR3 is built from 13 residues. This specimen belongs to a study of cytomegalovirus exposure and HLA in healthy donors. The study's findings and limits: The authors enumerated over 150 TCR beta chains as linked to cytomegalovirus. Later, an analysis found that TCR clusters from the first cohort tended to co-occur in the roughly 110 validation repertoires.

The chain employs TRBV7-3 and TRBJ1-1; D is possibly TRBD1 (6 bases). The sample comprised PBMCs. The receptor was derived from a woman under 30 in good health and CMV-seronegative. The chain's CDR3 is CASRGTIYTEAFF. DNA of the CDR3: TGTGCCAGCAGAGGGACAATCTACACTGAAGCTTTCTTT.